This T cell receptor beta chain was obtained from a study of stem cell transplantation in POMP-related autoinflammatory disease. About the research overall: Pre-transplant patients had naive-skewed CD4+ T cells and few CD8+ T cells.

Per germline, CDR1 LNHDA and CDR2 SQIVND (reference sequence). The CDR3 extends over 14 amino acids. Trimming removed 3 bases from V and 5 bases from J, with 11 bases in between. The method was immunoSEQ multiplex PCR; TCRdb's version includes in-frame clones alone and lacks a portion of them. The sample holds roughly 70,000 clones, about nine tenths seen once. This sequence originates from a human patient with POMP-related autoinflammation and immune dysregulation (PRAID). Some T cells may arise from the graft donor. The sample was CD4+ T cells from PBMCs, taken after stem cell transplantation. The chain is built from TRBV19 and TRBJ2-1; D tentatively reads TRBD1 or TRBD2 (5 bases each). The CDR3 nucleotides are TGTGCCAGTAGTATGAGGGGCCCACACAATGAGCAGTTCTTC. Protein sequence: CASSMRGPHNEQFF.